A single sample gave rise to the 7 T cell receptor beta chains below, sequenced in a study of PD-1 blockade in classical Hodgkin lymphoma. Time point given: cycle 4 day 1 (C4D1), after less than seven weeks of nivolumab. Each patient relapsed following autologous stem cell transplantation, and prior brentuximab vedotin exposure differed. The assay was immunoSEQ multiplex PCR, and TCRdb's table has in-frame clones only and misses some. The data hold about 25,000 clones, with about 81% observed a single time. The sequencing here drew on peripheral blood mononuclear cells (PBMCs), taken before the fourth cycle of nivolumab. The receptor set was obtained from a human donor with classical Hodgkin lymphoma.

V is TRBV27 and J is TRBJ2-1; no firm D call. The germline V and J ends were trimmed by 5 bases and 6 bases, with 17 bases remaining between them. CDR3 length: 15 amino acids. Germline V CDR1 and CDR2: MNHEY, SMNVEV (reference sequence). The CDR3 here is CASSPSDRLTNEQFF. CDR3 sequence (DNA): TGTGCCAGCAGTCCTAGTGATCGGCTAACCAATGAGCAGTTCTTC.

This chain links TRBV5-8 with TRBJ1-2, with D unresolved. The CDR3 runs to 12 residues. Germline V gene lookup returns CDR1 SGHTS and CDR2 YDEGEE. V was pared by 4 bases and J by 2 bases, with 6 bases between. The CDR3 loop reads CASSLGNYGYTF. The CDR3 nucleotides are TGTGCCAGCAGCCTGGGCAACTATGGCTACACCTTC.

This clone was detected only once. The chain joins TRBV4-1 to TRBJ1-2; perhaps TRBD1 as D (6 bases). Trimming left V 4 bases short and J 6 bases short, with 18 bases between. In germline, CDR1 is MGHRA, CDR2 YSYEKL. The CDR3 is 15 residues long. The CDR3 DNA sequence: TGCGCCAGCAGCCCCGGGGGGCAGGATGGCCATGGCTACACCTTC. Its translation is CASSPGGQDGHGYTF.

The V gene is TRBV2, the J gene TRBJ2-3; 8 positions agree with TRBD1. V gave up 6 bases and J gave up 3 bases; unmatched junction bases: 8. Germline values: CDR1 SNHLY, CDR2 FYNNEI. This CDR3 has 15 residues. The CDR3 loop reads CASRIDRGWTDTQYF. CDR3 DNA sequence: TGTGCCAGCAGGATCGACAGGGGTTGGACAGATACGCAGTATTTT.

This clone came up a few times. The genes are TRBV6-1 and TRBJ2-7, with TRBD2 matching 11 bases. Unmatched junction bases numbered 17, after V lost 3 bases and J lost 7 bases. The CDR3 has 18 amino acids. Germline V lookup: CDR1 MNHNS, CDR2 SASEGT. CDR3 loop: CASSEVPMGLAGGPEQYF. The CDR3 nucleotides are TGTGCCAGCAGTGAGGTGCCTATGGGATTAGCGGGAGGGCCGGAGCAGTACTTC.

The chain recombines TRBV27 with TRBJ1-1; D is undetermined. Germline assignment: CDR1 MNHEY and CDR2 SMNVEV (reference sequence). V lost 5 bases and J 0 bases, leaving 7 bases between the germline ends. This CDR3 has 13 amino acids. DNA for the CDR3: TGTGCCAGCAGTCCCCTTCTGAACACTGAAGCTTTCTTT. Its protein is CASSPLLNTEAFF.

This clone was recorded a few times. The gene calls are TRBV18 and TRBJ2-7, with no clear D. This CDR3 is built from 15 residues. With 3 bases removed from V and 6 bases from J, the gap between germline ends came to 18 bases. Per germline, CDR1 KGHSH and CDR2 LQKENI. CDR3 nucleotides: TGTGCCAGCTCACCGTCTATAGTTGAGGTTAGCGAGCAGTACTTC. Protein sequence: CASSPSIVEVSEQYF.